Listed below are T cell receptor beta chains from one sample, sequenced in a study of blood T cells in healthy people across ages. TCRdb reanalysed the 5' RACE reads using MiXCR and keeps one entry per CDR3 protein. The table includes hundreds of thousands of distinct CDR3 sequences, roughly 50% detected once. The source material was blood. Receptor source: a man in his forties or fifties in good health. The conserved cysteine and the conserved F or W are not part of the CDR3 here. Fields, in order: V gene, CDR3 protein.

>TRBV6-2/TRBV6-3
ASSSSVWGNEQY
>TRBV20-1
SAKTGTSPLH
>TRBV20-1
SARSGPGGSNQPQH
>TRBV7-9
ASSLLSSGRSYEQY
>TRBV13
ASTQTGTVSDEQF
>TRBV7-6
ASSLEPPKTGMGYEQY
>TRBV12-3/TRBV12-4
ASEGTGGMHEQF
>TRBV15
ATSREKGSSYEQY
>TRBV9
ASSASGQVTDTQY
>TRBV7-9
ASLYMTDAGYT
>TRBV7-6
ASSPSGFTEAF
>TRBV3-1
ASSQEGTSGGGNQETQY
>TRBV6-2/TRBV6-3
ASSYEVLPSPLH
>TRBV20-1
SADMGQGLGGYT
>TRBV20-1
SADPLASLGETQY
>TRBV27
ASSDSGAETQY
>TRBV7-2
ASSPVGRGLDQF
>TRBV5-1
ASSSGLAGGPLQETQY
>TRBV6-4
ASDSEIDTQY
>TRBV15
ATSRKDMRDTQY
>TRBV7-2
ASSLNPGGRYNEQF
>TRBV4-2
ASSQALAGYYNEQF
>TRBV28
ASSQSGSVTDTQY
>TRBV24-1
ATSDLGLQNQETQY
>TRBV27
ASSFSTGANYGYT
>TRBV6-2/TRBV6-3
ASRPGTSGRAYEQY
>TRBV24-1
ATSDLRDNADTQY
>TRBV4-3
ASSLNGRDYNEQF
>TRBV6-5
ASSYELRLANEKLF
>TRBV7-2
ASSLRSGGGIYEQY
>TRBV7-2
ASSLGVGVSTDTQY
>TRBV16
ASRPTTGTQQF
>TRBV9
ASSGSGSVAETQY
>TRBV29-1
SVPLRETQY
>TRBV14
ASSQLNYNEQF
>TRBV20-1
SASRFGDREDKLF
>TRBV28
ASSLFRGGRETQY
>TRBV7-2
ASSFAGMETQY
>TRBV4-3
ASSQDSGMGTGELF
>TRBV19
ASSIGESGLAGEQY
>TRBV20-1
SARASTGYGYT
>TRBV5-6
ASSFFMAGSYEQY
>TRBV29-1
SVEKTGHGYT
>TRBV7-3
ASSSVEGGGYT
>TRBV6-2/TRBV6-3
ASTPGLEKLEQY